The 22 T cell receptor beta chains below all came from one sample that was sequenced in a study of OX40 agonist ivuxolimab in advanced cancers. Clones were read by immunoSEQ multiplex PCR, and TCRdb kept only the in-frame ones, dropping some. The repertoire consists of roughly 28,000 clones, with less than 90% occurring once and the leading ten covering roughly 15%. Sequencing was performed on CD4+ or CD8+ T cells sorted from blood, taken in a trial of the OX40 agonist ivuxolimab. These receptors all stem from an adult with an advanced solid tumor such as melanoma, head and neck, liver or kidney cancer.

This clone was seen only a few times. The CDR3 DNA reads TGTGCCAGCAGCCGGCCCGGGACAGGGGGTCTACTCCAAGAGACCCAGTACTTC. Its translation: CASSRPGTGGLLQETQYF. This chain links TRBV13 with TRBJ2-5, with 11 bases identical to TRBD1. The germline CDR1 and CDR2 sequences are PRHDT and FYEKMQ (reference sequence). There are 18 residues in the CDR3. V lost 5 bases, J lost 1 base, and 12 bases stayed unmatched.

The chain is built from TRBV7-9 and TRBJ1-1; D remains ambiguous. Trimming took off 5 bases at V and 7 bases at J, with 5 bases between the two ends. This CDR3 contains 10 residues. Germline V CDR1 and CDR2: SEHNR, FQNEAQ (reference sequence). CDR3 residues: CASSANEAFF. In DNA form, the CDR3 reads TGTGCCAGCAGCGCCAATGAAGCTTTCTTT.

The gene calls are TRBV9 and TRBJ1-2, with TRBD1 matching 12 bases. The CDR3 runs to 16 residues. With V trimmed by 4 bases and J by 5 bases, 9 bases remained unmatched. The V gene's germline CDR1 is SGDLS and CDR2 YYNGEE. The CDR3 DNA reads TGTGCCAGCAGCCCGGATTTGGGACAGGGGGCATATGGCTACACCTTC. Protein sequence: CASSPDLGQGAYGYTF.

This sequence joins TRBV19 and TRBJ2-7; TRBD1 aligns across 11 bases. V was clipped by 5 bases and J by 3 bases; unmatched bases: 3. The germline V gene has CDR1 LNHDA and CDR2 SQIVND (reference sequence). The CDR3 is made up of 14 amino acids. The CDR3 is CASSFGTGGYEQYF. DNA of the CDR3: TGTGCCAGTAGTTTTGGGACAGGGGGCTACGAGCAGTACTTC.

This clone showed up just once. V usage is TRBV5-6 and J usage is TRBJ1-3; TRBD1 matches at 8 bases. Germline CDR1 is SGHDT and CDR2 is YYEEEE. The ends lost 4 bases at V and 2 bases at J; junction bases unmatched: 8. The CDR3 extends over 16 amino acids. The CDR3 coding sequence is TGTGCCAGCAGCGCGGACAGGGTTCGGACTGGAAACACCATATATTTT. As protein: CASSADRVRTGNTIYF. The variable domain in full, with the rest retrieved from reference TRBV5-6 and TRBJ1-3, is DAGVTQSPTHLIKTRGQQVTLRCSPKSGHDTVSWYQQALGQGPQFIFQYYEEEERQRGNFPDRFSGHQFPNYSSELNVNALLLGDSALYLCASSADRVRTGNTIYFGEGSWLTVV.

This chain joins TRBV25-1 and TRBJ2-7; weak D call: TRBD2 (6 bases). The V end was cut by 0 bases, the J end by 2 bases, with 11 bases between. The germline V gene encodes CDR1 MGHDK and CDR2 SYGVNS. The CDR3 covers 15 residues. CDR3 nucleotides: TGTGCCAGCAGTGAATATAGCGGCCCCACCTACGAGCAGTACTTC. It codes for CASSEYSGPTYEQYF.

This chain joins TRBV5-1 and TRBJ2-7, with TRBD1 matching over 7 bases. V lost 2 bases and J lost 3; bases outside the gene matches: 14. This CDR3 has 17 residues. CDR1 is SGHRS, CDR2 YFSETQ, per germline. The CDR3 DNA reads TGCGCCAGCAGCTTAGAGACAGGGCCCACCGTGATCTACGAGCAGTACTTC. Residues: CASSLETGPTVIYEQYF.

The chain employs TRBV7-8 and TRBJ2-7; 9 nucleotides match TRBD1. Germline CDR1 is SGHVS and CDR2 is FQNEAQ. The length of the CDR3 is 16 residues. The trim removed 0 bases at V and 3 bases at J, leaving 6 bases unmatched. CDR3 DNA: TGTGCCAGCAGCTTAGCGCCAGGGACAGGGCTCTACGAGCAGTACTTC. This translates into CASSLAPGTGLYEQYF. The full variable domain, in which reference TRBV7-8 and TRBJ2-7 provide the parts outside the CDR3, is GAGVSQSPRYKVAKRGQDVALRCDPISGHVSLFWYQQALGQGPEFLTYFQNEAQLDKSGLPSDRFFAERPEGSVSTLKIQRTQQEDSAVYLCASSLAPGTGLYEQYFGPGTRLTVT.

This clone was counted between two and nine times. The rearrangement links TRBV28 to TRBJ1-5; D perhaps matches TRBD1 (6 bases). Germline CDR1 is MDHEN and CDR2 is SYDVKM. The CDR3 loop spans 16 amino acids. Between the trimmed V and J ends, which lost 8 bases and 0 bases, there was a span of 17 bases. CDR3 coding DNA: TGTGCCAGCTTTAAAATGGGGGGCTATAGCAATCAGCCCCAGCATTTT. It codes for CASFKMGGYSNQPQHF.

The rearrangement links TRBV5-1 to TRBJ2-7, with 10 positions matching TRBD2. In germline, CDR1 is SGHRS, CDR2 YFSETQ. CDR3 length equals 14 residues. V lost 3 bases and J lost 1; bases outside the gene matches: 1. CDR3 coding DNA: TGCGCCAGCAGCTCAGCGGGAGGGTCCTACGAGCAGTACTTC. It specifies CASSSAGGSYEQYF.

The chain links TRBV28 to TRBJ2-1, with D possibly called TRBD1 or TRBD2 (5 bases each). Deletions cut 4 bases from V and 9 bases from J, with 28 bases between. Per germline, CDR1 MDHEN and CDR2 SYDVKM. This CDR3 comprises 18 residues. This CDR3 reads CASSSPIQRTVGDSEQFF. In DNA form, the CDR3 reads TGTGCCAGCAGTTCTCCCATTCAACGCACAGTGGGGGATTCTGAGCAGTTCTTC. The variable domain in full, completed from reference TRBV28 and TRBJ2-1, reads DVKVTQSSRYLVKRTGEKVFLECVQDMDHENMFWYRQDPGLGLRLIYFSYDVKMKEKGDIPEGYSVSREKKERFSLILESASTNQTSMYLCASSSPIQRTVGDSEQFFGPGTRLTVL.

This chain uses TRBV4-1 with TRBJ2-2, with D unclear. The CDR3 has 12 amino acids. Looked up from germline, CDR1 is MGHRA and CDR2 is YSYEKL. The V and J ends lost 5 bases and 5 bases respectively, with 6 bases between them. CDR3 sequence reads: CASSLQTGELFF. For the CDR3, the DNA is TGCGCCAGCAGCTTACAAACCGGGGAGCTGTTTTTT.

The V and J genes are TRBV6-1 and TRBJ2-1; D is uncertain. Germline assignment: CDR1 MNHNS and CDR2 SASEGT. The V and J ends lost 8 bases and 8 bases respectively, with 22 bases between them. CDR3 length equals 15 residues. The CDR3 region has the DNA TGTGCCAGCCGACGTCCAGGTTCTGGAGTCGATGAGCAGTTCTTC. Amino acids: CASRRPGSGVDEQFF.

The rearrangement links TRBV2 to TRBJ2-2; TRBD2 matches at 10 bases. V was clipped by 3 bases and J by 0 bases; unmatched bases: 1. The germline V gene encodes CDR1 SNHLY and CDR2 FYNNEI. This CDR3 spans 16 amino acids. The CDR3 nucleotides are TGTGCCAGCAGTGATCTAGCGGGAGCGAACACCGGGGAGCTGTTTTTT. Translated, it gives CASSDLAGANTGELFF.

This clone is a singleton in its sample. The CDR3 coding sequence is TGTGCCAGCAGCATTCTCAGGGAAATGAATGAGCAGTTCTTC. Protein product: CASSILREMNEQFF. The genes are TRBV13 and TRBJ2-1; D perhaps matches TRBD1 (5 bases). The CDR3 has 14 residues. Germline V lookup: CDR1 PRHDT, CDR2 FYEKMQ (reference sequence). With 5 bases removed from V and 7 bases from J, the gap between germline ends came to 15 bases.

J is TRBJ2-5 and V is TRBV7-3, with D perhaps TRBD1 (5 bases). The CDR3 is 16 amino acids. V gave up 2 bases and J gave up 4 bases, with 17 bases separating them. CDR1 SGHTA and CDR2 FQGTGA come from the germline V gene. CDR3 region: CASSLGAGSIPETQYF. CDR3 coding DNA: TGTGCCAGCAGCTTAGGCGCAGGGTCTATTCCAGAGACCCAGTACTTC.

The CDR3 nucleotides are TGTGCCAGCAGCCCCAGGACTAGCGGGACAGGCACAGATACGCAGTATTTT. This sequence encodes CASSPRTSGTGTDTQYF. The chain is built from TRBV9 and TRBJ2-3; 12 positions agree with TRBD2. The length of the CDR3 is 17 residues. Looked up from germline, CDR1 is SGDLS and CDR2 is YYNGEE. Trimming took 4 bases from V and 1 from J; bases not matched to a gene: 7.

This clone was picked up one time. This rearrangement joins TRBV27 to TRBJ1-1; 9 positions match TRBD1. There are 14 residues in the CDR3. CDR1 and CDR2 (germline): MNHEY, SMNVEV (reference sequence). V gave up 5 bases and J gave up 4 bases; unmatched junction bases: 5. CDR3 in amino acids: CASSLQGQGTEAFF. For the CDR3, the DNA is TGTGCCAGCAGTCTGCAGGGACAGGGCACTGAAGCTTTCTTT.

This chain connects TRBV5-6 to TRBJ1-6, with unresolved D. This CDR3 has 12 residues. V was shortened by 6 bases and J by 6 bases, with 7 bases between the two germline ends. Germline CDR1 SGHDT, CDR2 YYEEEE. The DNA for the CDR3 is TGTGCCAGCAACCCCCGTAATTCACCCCTCCACTTT. Protein product: CASNPRNSPLHF.

The J gene is TRBJ2-2, the V gene TRBV25-1; D ambiguous. This CDR3 region has 15 residues. From germline, CDR1 is MGHDK and CDR2 SYGVNS. The germline V and J ends were trimmed by 1 base and 6 bases, with 12 bases remaining between them. The CDR3 DNA reads TGTGCCAGCAGTGAATTTCGACCGCGAGCCGGGGAGCTGTTTTTT. It encodes CASSEFRPRAGELFF.

This rearrangement joins TRBV4-2 to TRBJ2-7, with TRBD1 identical over 11 bases. This CDR3 has 15 residues. J gave up 2 bases and V 4 bases, and 4 bases lay outside the gene matches. Germline V gene sequence: CDR1 LGHNA, CDR2 YNFKEQ. CDR3 sequence (DNA): TGTGCCAGCAGCCCCGGGACAGGGGGGGCCTACGAGCAGTACTTC. Translated: CASSPGTGGAYEQYF.

This chain links TRBV7-3 with TRBJ2-2, with a weak D call TRBD2 (6 bases). The CDR3 is made up of 15 amino acids. V lost 0 bases and J 6 bases, leaving 11 bases between the germline ends. Germline CDR1 and CDR2: SGHTA and FQGTGA. This chain's CDR3 is CASSLTFGGAGELFF. In nucleotides, the CDR3 is TGTGCCAGCAGCTTAACATTCGGAGGGGCCGGGGAGCTGTTTTTT.